Included here is one T cell receptor (beta chain) sequence, with context. This specimen belongs to a study of blood T cell repertoires in COVID-19. Study overall: Acute and convalescent COVID-19 specimens originated in the United States, Italy and Spain. PBMCs, B-cell-depleted T cells, or T cells were the source of the cDNA or gDNA that made up the material.

Original methodology: Reference gene primer amplification gave nucleated cell count estimates. Sequencing was performed with immunoSEQ multiplex PCR; in TCRdb, only in-frame clones are kept and a portion is missing. V and J calls and clone size follow that table, whereas D and trimming were derived from the DNA. The sample records roughly 150,000 clones, 70% to 90% being singletons. V lost 0 bases and J lost 2; bases outside the gene matches: 0. CDR1 is MNHNS and CDR2 is SASEGT in the germline V gene. The CDR3 totals 14 residues. This clonotype was sampled from a human donor in a cohort sampled during active COVID-19. Sequencing was done on a sample of peripheral blood. This chain joins TRBV6-1 and TRBJ1-2, with TRBD1 matching over 7 bases. The CDR3 DNA reads TGTGCCAGCAGTGAAGCAGGGGGCAACTATGGCTACACCTTC. Protein product: CASSEAGGNYGYTF.